A single sample gave rise to the 32 T cell receptor beta chains below, sequenced in a study of cytomegalovirus exposure and HLA in healthy donors. Both 60 Vbeta primers and 13 Jbeta primers went into the PCR. Profiling relied on immunoSEQ multiplex PCR, and the TCRdb table lists in-frame clones only, not all of them. This sample carries roughly 200,000 clones, less than 80% of them seen once, and the ten largest clones take about 4.4%. The sequenced sample was PBMCs. Source of these receptors: a woman between 25 and 40 years old in good health and CMV-seropositive.

This clone was seen a handful of times. Other DNA sequences in the sample encode the same CDR3. For the CDR3, the DNA is TGTGCCAGCAGCGTAGGGGGACTAGCGCTAGATACGCAGTATTTT. This translates into CASSVGGLALDTQYF. The genes are TRBV9 and TRBJ2-3; 10 bases are shared with TRBD2. Germline loops: CDR1 SGDLS, CDR2 YYNGEE. The CDR3 totals 15 residues. V was clipped by 0 bases and J by 5 bases; unmatched bases: 3.

The table lists this clone with a count of one. The rearrangement uses TRBV19 and TRBJ2-7, with D perhaps matching TRBD2 (5 bases). The CDR3 consists of 13 residues. Trimming took 3 bases from V and 1 from J, leaving 7 bases between them. In germline, CDR1 is LNHDA, CDR2 SQIVND (reference sequence). As DNA, the CDR3 is TGTGCCAGTAGTATTGGGGAGTCCTACGAGCAGTACTTC. This gives the protein CASSIGESYEQYF.

The V and J genes are TRBV29-1 and TRBJ1-1; 7 bases match TRBD1. Germline CDR1 is SQVTM and CDR2 is ANQGSEA. This CDR3 comprises 12 residues. J lost 5 bases, V lost 6 bases, and 6 bases had no gene match. The CDR3 DNA is TGCAGCGTCGACAGGGAGCGGACTGAAGCTTTCTTT. It translates to CSVDRERTEAFF.

This chain links TRBV7-9 with TRBJ2-3, with TRBD2 matching over 14 bases. V trimming: 2 bases; J trimming: 3 bases; junction bases outside the gene matches: 1. CDR1 SEHNR and CDR2 FQNEAQ come from the germline V gene (reference sequence). This CDR3 spans 16 amino acids. The chain's CDR3 is CASSLWTSGGTDTQYF. DNA of the CDR3: TGTGCCAGCAGCTTATGGACTAGCGGGGGGACAGATACGCAGTATTTT.

This clone was picked up one time. The rearrangement links TRBV15 to TRBJ2-1, with 9 bases that match TRBD2. After removal of 0 bases from V and 7 bases from J, the junction contained 7 bases not matched to a gene. CDR3 length: 16 residues. The germline CDR1 and CDR2 sequences are LNHNV and YYDKDF (reference sequence). DNA for the CDR3: TGTGCCACCAGCAGAGATAGGGCTAGCGGGATGAATGAGCAGTTCTTC. Translating it yields CATSRDRASGMNEQFF. Full variable domain (rest looked up from reference TRBV15 and TRBJ2-1): DAMVIQNPRYQVTQFGKPVTLSCSQTLNHNVMYWYQQKSSQAPKLLFHYYDKDFNNEADTPDNFQSRRPNTSFCFLDIRSPGLGDTAMYLCATSRDRASGMNEQFFGPGTRLTVL.

This clone appeared a single time. The chain recombines TRBV5-1 with TRBJ2-3; D perhaps matches TRBD1 (5 bases). Germline V gene data show CDR1 as SGHRS and CDR2 as YFSETQ. Trimming took off 0 bases at V and 4 bases at J, with 9 bases between the two ends. CDR3 length: 14 amino acids. The CDR3 DNA reads TGCGCCAGCAGCTTGGTGGACACCCCAGATACGCAGTATTTT. It encodes CASSLVDTPDTQYF.

This clone was seen a handful of times. This chain joins TRBV6-5 and TRBJ2-5, with a tentative D call TRBD2 (5 bases). The CDR3 sequence is 14 residues long. The germline V and J ends were trimmed by 2 bases and 3 bases, with 10 bases remaining between them. From germline, CDR1 is MNHEY and CDR2 SVGAGI. The DNA of the CDR3 is TGTGCCAGCAGTTACGTACCCGGGGAAGAGACCCAGTACTTC. Protein sequence: CASSYVPGEETQYF.

J is TRBJ2-1 and V is TRBV7-9, with 8 bases fitting TRBD2. Per the germline V gene, CDR1 is SEHNR and CDR2 is FQNEAQ (reference sequence). The V gene end was trimmed by 2 bases and the J gene end by 1 base; junction bases not matched to a gene: 7. CDR3 length equals 17 residues. This chain's CDR3 is CASSLIGRGGSYNEQFF. In nucleotides, the CDR3 is TGTGCCAGCAGCTTAATCGGGAGGGGTGGGTCCTACAATGAGCAGTTCTTC.

The chain has TRBV5-4 and TRBJ1-6; D might be TRBD1 (5 bases). The CDR3 runs 14 residues. Trimming cost V 3 bases and J 8 bases, with 12 bases left between them. CDR1 is SGHNT and CDR2 is YYREEE in the germline V gene (reference sequence). CDR3 coding DNA: TGTGCCAGCAGCTCGGGACTGGGGGATTCACCCCTCCACTTT. Its protein product is CASSSGLGDSPLHF.

The chain carries TRBV11-2 and TRBJ2-2, with D unclear. V dropped 0 bases and J dropped 4 bases, with 6 bases sitting between them. Germline CDR1 SGHAT, CDR2 FQNNGV. The CDR3 sequence is 14 residues long. The CDR3 sequence is CASSLDWATGELFF. CDR3 DNA: TGTGCCAGCAGCTTAGATTGGGCCACCGGGGAGCTGTTTTTT.

This sequence joins TRBV19 and TRBJ1-2; 8 nucleotides agree with TRBD1. The J segment lost 6 bases and the V segment lost 6 bases, leaving 9 bases of the junction unmatched. This CDR3 has 14 residues. Germline values: CDR1 LNHDA, CDR2 SQIVND (reference sequence). CDR3 amino acids: CASSTGQAPDGYTF. CDR3 nucleotide sequence: TGTGCCAGTAGCACGGGACAGGCTCCTGATGGCTACACCTTC. The full variable domain, completed using reference TRBV19 and TRBJ1-2, is DGGITQSPKYLFRKEGQNVTLSCEQNLNHDAMYWYRQDPGQGLRLIYYSQIVNDFQKGDIAEGYSVSREKKESFPLTVTSAQKNPTAFYLCASSTGQAPDGYTFGSGTRLTVV.

This clone was observed a handful of times. The chain carries TRBV6-1 and TRBJ2-3, with D possibly matching TRBD2 (6 bases). The CDR3 has 14 residues. Trimming pared 6 bases from V and 2 bases from J, leaving 12 bases between. Germline V gene sequence: CDR1 MNHNS, CDR2 SASEGT. The CDR3 spells CASSEGLLTDTQYF. DNA of the CDR3: TGTGCCAGCAGCGAGGGACTCCTCACAGATACGCAGTATTTT.

The chain recombines TRBV11-2 with TRBJ2-7, with 7 bases that match TRBD1. V shed 4 bases and J 1 base; nucleotides not matched to a gene: 4. CDR1 and CDR2 (germline): SGHAT, FQNNGV. The CDR3 contains 14 residues. CDR3 residues: CASSSVRGSYEQYF. The CDR3 bases are TGTGCCAGCAGCTCAGTCAGGGGGTCCTACGAGCAGTACTTC.

This chain links TRBV15 with TRBJ2-5, with TRBD2 identical over 7 bases. From germline, CDR1 is LNHNV and CDR2 YYDKDF (reference sequence). With V trimmed by 5 bases and J by 0 bases, 6 bases remained unmatched. The CDR3 is made up of 15 amino acids. The CDR3 nucleotides read TGTGCCACCAGCCCCGGGGGGAGAAACCAAGAGACCCAGTACTTC. Protein sequence: CATSPGGRNQETQYF.

The V call is TRBV27, the J call TRBJ1-1; tentatively, D is TRBD1 (5 bases). Trimming pared 3 bases from V and 8 bases from J, leaving 13 bases between. The CDR3 totals 13 residues. CDR1 MNHEY and CDR2 SMNVEV come from the germline V gene (reference sequence). Here the CDR3 reads CASSFRVRREAFF. For the CDR3, the DNA is TGTGCCAGCAGTTTCAGGGTTCGACGGGAAGCTTTCTTT.

In DNA form, the CDR3 reads TGTGCCAGTAAACAGGGGTTGGTTGCCGCGAACACCGGGGAGCTGTTTTTT. This translates into CASKQGLVAANTGELFF. The chain links TRBV19 to TRBJ2-2; 7 bases fit TRBD1. Germline loops: CDR1 LNHDA, CDR2 SQIVND (reference sequence). Trimming cost V 7 bases and J 0 bases; bases outside gene matches: 11. The CDR3 spans 17 residues.

This chain connects TRBV2 to TRBJ2-7; D unclear. Germline CDR1 reads SNHLY; CDR2 reads FYNNEI. V was cut by 3 bases and J by 1 base, with 10 bases left in between. This CDR3 is built from 14 residues. Here the CDR3 reads CASSEPGWSYEQYF. In DNA form, the CDR3 reads TGTGCCAGCAGTGAGCCAGGTTGGTCCTACGAGCAGTACTTC.

The chain has TRBV9 and TRBJ2-7; D possibly corresponds to TRBD1 (6 bases). CDR1 is SGDLS and CDR2 is YYNGEE in the germline V gene. The V and J ends lost 0 bases and 2 bases respectively, with 9 bases between them. The CDR3 loop spans 14 amino acids. CDR3 region: CASSVEGDTYEQYF. CDR3 nucleotide sequence: TGTGCCAGCAGCGTAGAGGGGGACACCTACGAGCAGTACTTC.

The chain links TRBV27 to TRBJ2-7, with 8 bases lining up with TRBD2. With 6 bases clipped from V and 3 bases from J, the junction kept 10 bases outside the gene matches. The germline V gene has CDR1 MNHEY and CDR2 SMNVEV (reference sequence). There are 15 residues in the CDR3. CDR3: CASSPAGVVFYEQYF. DNA for the CDR3: TGTGCCAGCAGCCCAGCGGGAGTAGTCTTCTACGAGCAGTACTTC.

V and J are TRBV6-5 and TRBJ2-5; possible D gene TRBD1, 6 bases. Deletions cut 2 bases from V and 1 base from J, with 11 bases between. The CDR3 contains 15 residues. The germline V gene has CDR1 MNHEY and CDR2 SVGAGI. The CDR3 nucleotides read TGTGCCAGCAGTTACGGGGGCCAGTCCCAAGAGACCCAGTACTTC. Protein: CASSYGGQSQETQYF.

This chain uses TRBV10-1 with TRBJ1-1; tentative D call: TRBD1 (6 bases). The V end was cut by 6 bases, the J end by 4 bases, with 15 bases between. This CDR3 is 14 amino acids long. Germline-derived CDR1 and CDR2 are WNHNN and SYGVQD (reference sequence). The DNA for the CDR3 is TGCGCCAGCAGGCCCTCTGGCAGGGGCACTGAAGCTTTCTTT. Its protein is CASRPSGRGTEAFF.

The V and J genes are TRBV19 and TRBJ1-5; 7 positions agree with TRBD1. V was pared by 5 bases and J by 6 bases, with 7 bases of the junction left unmatched. Germline V CDR1 and CDR2: LNHDA, SQIVND (reference sequence). CDR3 length: 14 amino acids. CDR3 nucleotide sequence: TGTGCCAGTAGTTCACAGGGGTTGATTCAGCCCCAGCATTTT. Amino acids: CASSSQGLIQPQHF.

CDR3 region: CASSPGQGLGDEQFF. The CDR3 region has the DNA TGTGCCAGCTCACCCGGACAGGGGCTGGGCGATGAGCAGTTCTTC. The J gene is TRBJ2-1, the V gene TRBV18; 9 bases agree with TRBD1. Trimming cost V 3 bases and J 8 bases; bases outside gene matches: 8. The length of the CDR3 is 15 residues. CDR1 is KGHSH and CDR2 is LQKENI in the germline V gene. Full variable domain (rest looked up from reference TRBV18 and TRBJ2-1): NAGVMQNPRHLVRRRGQEARLRCSPMKGHSHVYWYRQLPEEGLKFMVYLQKENIIDESGMPKERFSAEFPKEGPSILRIQQVVRGDSAAYFCASSPGQGLGDEQFFGPGTRLTVL.

The rearrangement uses TRBV6-5 and TRBJ1-6; D possibly corresponds to TRBD1 (5 bases). V lost 4 bases and J 12 bases, leaving 16 bases between the germline ends. The CDR3 length is 14 residues. CDR1 and CDR2 from the germline V gene are MNHEY and SVGAGI. Here the CDR3 DNA reads TGTGCCAGCAGTTCGCCCGGGCCGGGGGTACCCCTCCACTTT. Amino acid sequence: CASSSPGPGVPLHF.

The table lists this clone with a few counts. The chain joins TRBV5-6 to TRBJ2-1, with D tentatively TRBD1 (6 bases). CDR1 and CDR2 from the germline V gene are SGHDT and YYEEEE. This CDR3 region has 11 residues. V lost 3 bases and J lost 10, with 8 bases in between. CDR3 sequence reads: CASSSDREQFF. The CDR3 region has the DNA TGTGCCAGCAGCTCTGACAGGGAGCAGTTCTTC.

V usage is TRBV29-1 and J usage is TRBJ1-2, with D maybe TRBD1 (6 bases). Looked up from germline, CDR1 is SQVTM and CDR2 is ANQGSEA. Trimming pared 7 bases from V and 2 bases from J, leaving 26 bases between. The CDR3 contains 17 residues. In nucleotides, the CDR3 is TGCAGCGGTTATCTGGCTCAGGGGACCCAATCCAACTATGGCTACACCTTC. Protein product: CSGYLAQGTQSNYGYTF.

Concerning this clone: One end of the junction varies from germline; a read error may be responsible. The chain couples TRBV29-1 to TRBJ1-2; 7 nucleotides line up with TRBD1. Looked up from germline, CDR1 is SQVTM and CDR2 is ANQGSEA. CDR3 size: 13 residues. Here the CDR3 reads CIVRTGLLYGYTF. The CDR3 DNA is TGCATCGTTCGGACAGGATTACTCTATGGCTACACCTTC.

The chain couples TRBV6-5 to TRBJ1-6; TRBD1 matches 7 bases. Germline trimming cut 5 bases from V and 5 bases from J; bases unmatched to any gene: 3. CDR1 and CDR2 (germline): MNHEY, SVGAGI. This CDR3 is built from 14 residues. CDR3 bases: TGTGCCAGCAGTAGACAGGGCGATAATTCACCCCTCCACTTT. This encodes CASSRQGDNSPLHF.

This sequence joins TRBV4-3 and TRBJ2-2; possibly TRBD1 for D (6 bases). Germline lookup yields CDR1 LGHNA and CDR2 YSLEER. The V end lost 1 base, the J end lost 2 bases, and 17 bases lay between the germline ends. This CDR3 has 18 amino acids. The CDR3 DNA follows: TGCGCCAGCAGCCAAGGGGGGCCCGGGACACTAAACACCGGGGAGCTGTTTTTT. Its protein product is CASSQGGPGTLNTGELFF.

This chain joins TRBV7-9 and TRBJ1-1; D unclear. The V end lost 3 bases, the J end lost 3 bases, and 8 bases lay between the germline ends. The CDR3 has 13 residues. Germline-derived CDR1 and CDR2 are SEHNR and FQNEAQ (reference sequence). The CDR3 loop reads CASSFREDTEAFF. Written as DNA, the CDR3 is TGTGCCAGCAGCTTTCGGGAGGACACTGAAGCTTTCTTT.

This clone has only a few counts. This chain uses TRBV25-1 with TRBJ2-7, with D possibly TRBD1 on 5 matching bases. The CDR3 is made up of 14 amino acids. Germline CDR1 MGHDK, CDR2 SYGVNS. V lost 2 bases and J 9 bases, leaving 17 bases between the germline ends. The CDR3 DNA follows: TGTGCCAGCAGTGAAGGGGCAGGCCCCGGTGGGCAGTACTTC. Translated: CASSEGAGPGGQYF.

By sample fraction, this clone is medium-sized. J is TRBJ2-3 and V is TRBV6-4, with TRBD2 matching 16 bases. Trimming removed 2 bases from V and 6 bases from J; junction bases left unmatched: 2. The CDR3 length is 16 residues. Germline values: CDR1 MRHNA, CDR2 SNTAGT. For the CDR3, the DNA is TGTGCCAGCAGTGACGGGACTAGCGGGGGGGCCGATACGCAGTATTTT. It specifies CASSDGTSGGADTQYF.